These T cell receptor beta chains were read from a single sample in a study of Ad26.COV2.S vaccination and SARS-CoV-2 variants. Generated by immunoSEQ multiplex PCR, the TCRdb table keeps only in-frame clones and is missing some. The repertoire holds about 180,000 clones, with roughly 89% as singletons. The source material was peripheral blood, sampled after recovery from COVID-19. The receptors derive from a human donor who had recovered from COVID-19. The CDR3 runs from the conserved cysteine through the conserved F or W. The D gene is left open where the match is weak. Expanded clones get a size class; other rows say once, few or many, or leave the size out.

D gene | J gene | clone size | V gene | CDR3 DNA | CDR3 protein
NA | TRBJ1-1 | once | TRBV11-2 | TGTGCCAGCAGCTATTGGGACTCTGGGAACACTGAAGCTTTCTTT | CASSYWDSGNTEAFF
TRBD1 | TRBJ2-2 | NA | TRBV2 | TGTGCCAGCACGACAGGGCTGAACACCGGGGAGCTGTTTTTT | CASTTGLNTGELFF
TRBD1 | TRBJ1-1 | NA | TRBV29-1 | TGCAGCGTCGACACCGGGACAGGGAACACTGAAGCTTTCTTT | CSVDTGTGNTEAFF
NA | TRBJ2-3 | NA | TRBV6-5 | TGTGCCAGCAAGGTAGATACGCAGTATTTT | CASKVDTQYF
NA | TRBJ1-1 | NA | TRBV2 | TGTGCCAGCCACAGGGAAGGGGAAGCTTTCTTT | CASHREGEAFF
NA | TRBJ2-1 | NA | TRBV15 | TGTGCCACCAGCAGAGATCGGGACTCTTACAATGAGCAGTTCTTC | CATSRDRDSYNEQFF
NA | TRBJ1-5 | NA | TRBV28 | TGTGCCAGCAGCCCCACAGAGTCTAATCAGCCCCAGCATTTT | CASSPTESNQPQHF
NA | TRBJ2-1 | NA | TRBV7-9 | TGTGCCAGCAGCCCGAGCCTAGGTGAGCAGTTCTTC | CASSPSLGEQFF
TRBD1 | TRBJ2-5 | NA | TRBV5-1 | TGCGCCAGCAGCTCAGGGACAGCACAAGAGACCCAGTACTTC | CASSSGTAQETQYF
NA | TRBJ2-2 | once | TRBV7-6 | TGTGCCAGCCGAGGGGTAACAGGGACGAATAGGGAGCTGTTTTTT | CASRGVTGTNRELFF
NA | TRBJ2-5 | NA | TRBV9 | TGTGCCAGCAGCGTAGATCTGGGGGGGCAGGAGACCCAGTACTTC | CASSVDLGGQETQYF
NA | TRBJ2-7 | NA | TRBV2 | TGTGCCAGCAGTGAAGACGGCTACGAGCAGTACTTC | CASSEDGYEQYF
TRBD2 | TRBJ2-7 | NA | TRBV5-4 | TGTGCCAGTTCGGAACCGGGACTAGCGGGGGAGCTATCCTACGAGCAGTACTTC | CASSEPGLAGELSYEQYF
NA | TRBJ2-7 | once | TRBV29-1 | TGCAGCGCCCTTGGGGGGATAGACTACGAGCAGTACTTC | CSALGGIDYEQYF
NA | TRBJ1-6 | NA | TRBV6-5 | TGTGCCAGCAGTTACATGCGGCAACCCCTCCACTTT | CASSYMRQPLHF
TRBD2 | TRBJ2-4 | NA | TRBV19 | TGTGCCAGTAGACGCGGGGGATTGGCCAAAAACATTCAGTACTTC | CASRRGGLAKNIQYF
TRBD1 | TRBJ2-7 | NA | TRBV25-1 | TGTGCCAGCAGTTCAGGGGCAGGGGGATCCTACGAGCAGTACTTC | CASSSGAGGSYEQYF
TRBD2 | TRBJ2-1 | NA | TRBV4-1 | TGCGCCAGCAGCCAAGAGGGGACTAGCGGCTACAATGAGCAGTTCTTC | CASSQEGTSGYNEQFF
NA | TRBJ1-1 | NA | TRBV11-2 | TGTGCCAGCAGAATTAGGATTCAGGGTATGGCTTTCTTT | CASRIRIQGMAFF
NA | TRBJ2-7 | NA | TRBV6-5 | TGTGCCAGCAGTTACCGTGACAGGCGATACTACGAGCAGTACTTC | CASSYRDRRYYEQYF
NA | TRBJ1-1 | NA | TRBV7-9 | TGTGCCAGCAGCTCGAAGGGTGGGACTGAAGCTTTCTTT | CASSSKGGTEAFF
NA | TRBJ2-5 | NA | TRBV28 | TGTGCCACCCAGGGGGGAAAAGAGACCCAGTACTTC | CATQGGKETQYF
NA | TRBJ2-2 | NA | TRBV27 | TGTGCCAGCAGTTTCAACACCGGGGAGCTGTTTTTT | CASSFNTGELFF
TRBD1 | TRBJ2-6 | NA | TRBV7-2 | TGTGCCAGCAGCTTACAGGGGGCTAGTGGCGGGGCCAACGTCCTGACTTTC | CASSLQGASGGANVLTF
NA | TRBJ2-3 | once | TRBV7-3 | TGTGCCAGCAGCCCGGTAGTTTCAGATACGCAGTATTTT | CASSPVVSDTQYF
NA | TRBJ2-5 | NA | TRBV7-2 | TGTGCCAGCAGCTTCCTCCAGGGTACGGAGACCCAGTACTTC | CASSFLQGTETQYF
NA | TRBJ1-1 | NA | TRBV6-1 | TGTGCCAGCAGTGAATTAAAGATTACTGAAGCTTTCTTT | CASSELKITEAFF
TRBD1 | TRBJ1-1 | NA | TRBV7-8 | TGTGCCAGCAGCCCCGGGACAGGGGGGGGGAATGAAGCTTTCTTT | CASSPGTGGGNEAFF
NA | TRBJ2-7 | NA | TRBV5-1 | TGCGCCAGCAGCTTGGCCCCGGGGTCGGGGACCTACGAGCAGTACTTC | CASSLAPGSGTYEQYF
NA | TRBJ2-7 | NA | TRBV23-1 | TGCGCCAGCAGTCCCGGACAGCGTACCTACGAGCAGTACTTC | CASSPGQRTYEQYF
NA | TRBJ1-4 | NA | TRBV28 | TGTGCCAGCAGTCCCCGTAATTGGGACCCGACTAATGAAAAACTGTTTTTT | CASSPRNWDPTNEKLFF
NA | TRBJ1-5 | NA | TRBV4-2 | TGTGCCAGCAGCCAAGATCATGGGCAGACACATCAGCCCCAGCATTTT | CASSQDHGQTHQPQHF
NA | TRBJ2-1 | NA | TRBV7-3 | TGTGCCAGCAGCTTAAATCCATACAATGAGCAGTTCTTC | CASSLNPYNEQFF
TRBD2 | TRBJ2-3 | NA | TRBV7-2 | TGTGCCAGCAGCGCCACTAGCGGGGGGCCCACAGATACGCAGTATTTT | CASSATSGGPTDTQYF
TRBD1 | TRBJ2-7 | once | TRBV28 | TGTGCCAGCAGCTCCGGACAGGGATCTATTACCTACGAGCAGTACTTC | CASSSGQGSITYEQYF